The T cell receptor beta chain described here comes from a study of blood T cell repertoires in COVID-19. CDR1 and CDR2 from the germline V gene are LGHDT and YNNKEL (reference sequence). This CDR3 is built from 12 residues. V lost 10 bases, J lost 4 bases, and 13 bases lay in between. Sequencing was performed with immunoSEQ multiplex PCR; in TCRdb, only in-frame clones are kept and a portion is missing. The data show 150,000 to 250,000 clones, 94% seen once. Sample: peripheral blood. The chain employs TRBV3-1 (or the pseudogene TRBV3-2) and TRBJ1-2; D gene uncertain. The receptor comes from a man aged 25 to 45 with COVID-19, enrolled during active disease. CDR3 sequence (DNA): TGTGCCACCGTGGGCCAAGGCTATGGCTACACCTTC. It encodes CATVGQGYGYTF.